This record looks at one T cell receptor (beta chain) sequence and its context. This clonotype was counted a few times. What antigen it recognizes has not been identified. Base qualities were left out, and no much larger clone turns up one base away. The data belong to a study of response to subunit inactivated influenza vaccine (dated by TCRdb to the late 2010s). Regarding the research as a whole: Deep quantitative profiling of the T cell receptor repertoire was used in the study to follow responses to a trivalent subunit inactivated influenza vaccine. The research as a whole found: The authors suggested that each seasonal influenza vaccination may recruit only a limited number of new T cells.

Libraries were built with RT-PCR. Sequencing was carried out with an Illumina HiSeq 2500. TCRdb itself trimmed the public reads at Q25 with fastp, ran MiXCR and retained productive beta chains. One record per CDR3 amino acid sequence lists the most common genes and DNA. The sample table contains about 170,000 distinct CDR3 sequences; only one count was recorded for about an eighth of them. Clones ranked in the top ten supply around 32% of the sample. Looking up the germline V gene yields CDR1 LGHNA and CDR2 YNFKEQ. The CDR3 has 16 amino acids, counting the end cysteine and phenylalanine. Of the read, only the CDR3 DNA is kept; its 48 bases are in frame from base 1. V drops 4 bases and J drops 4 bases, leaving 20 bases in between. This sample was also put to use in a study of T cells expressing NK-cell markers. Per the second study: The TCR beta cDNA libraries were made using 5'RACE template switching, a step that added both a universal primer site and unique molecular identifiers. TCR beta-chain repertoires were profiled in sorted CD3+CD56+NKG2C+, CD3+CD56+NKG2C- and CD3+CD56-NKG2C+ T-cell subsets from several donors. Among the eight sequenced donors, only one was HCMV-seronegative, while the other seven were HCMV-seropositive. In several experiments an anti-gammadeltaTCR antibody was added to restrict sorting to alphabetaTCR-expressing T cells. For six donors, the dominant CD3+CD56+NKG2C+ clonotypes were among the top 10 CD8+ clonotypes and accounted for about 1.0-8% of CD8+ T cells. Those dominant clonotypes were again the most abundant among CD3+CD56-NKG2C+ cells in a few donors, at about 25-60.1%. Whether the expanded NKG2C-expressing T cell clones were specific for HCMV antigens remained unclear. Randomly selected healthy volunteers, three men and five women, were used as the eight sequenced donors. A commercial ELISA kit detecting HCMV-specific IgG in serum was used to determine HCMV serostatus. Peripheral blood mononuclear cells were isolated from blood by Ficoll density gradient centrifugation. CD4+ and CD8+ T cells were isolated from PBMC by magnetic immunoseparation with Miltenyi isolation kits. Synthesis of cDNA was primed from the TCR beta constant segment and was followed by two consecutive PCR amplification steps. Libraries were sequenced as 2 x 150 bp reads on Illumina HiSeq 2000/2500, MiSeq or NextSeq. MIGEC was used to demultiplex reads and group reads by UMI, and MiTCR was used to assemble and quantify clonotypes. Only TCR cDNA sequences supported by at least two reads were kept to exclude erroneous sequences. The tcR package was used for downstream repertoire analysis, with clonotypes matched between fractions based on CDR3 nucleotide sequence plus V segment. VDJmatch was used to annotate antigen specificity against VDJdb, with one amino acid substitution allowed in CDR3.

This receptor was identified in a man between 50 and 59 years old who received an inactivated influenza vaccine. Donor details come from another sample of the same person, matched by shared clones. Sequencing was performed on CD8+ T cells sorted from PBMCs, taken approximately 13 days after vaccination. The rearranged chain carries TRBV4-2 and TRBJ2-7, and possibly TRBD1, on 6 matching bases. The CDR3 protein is CASSPAVGSGAYEQYF. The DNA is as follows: TGTGCCAGCAGCCCTGCAGTTGGGTCAGGGGCTTACGAGCAGTACTTC.